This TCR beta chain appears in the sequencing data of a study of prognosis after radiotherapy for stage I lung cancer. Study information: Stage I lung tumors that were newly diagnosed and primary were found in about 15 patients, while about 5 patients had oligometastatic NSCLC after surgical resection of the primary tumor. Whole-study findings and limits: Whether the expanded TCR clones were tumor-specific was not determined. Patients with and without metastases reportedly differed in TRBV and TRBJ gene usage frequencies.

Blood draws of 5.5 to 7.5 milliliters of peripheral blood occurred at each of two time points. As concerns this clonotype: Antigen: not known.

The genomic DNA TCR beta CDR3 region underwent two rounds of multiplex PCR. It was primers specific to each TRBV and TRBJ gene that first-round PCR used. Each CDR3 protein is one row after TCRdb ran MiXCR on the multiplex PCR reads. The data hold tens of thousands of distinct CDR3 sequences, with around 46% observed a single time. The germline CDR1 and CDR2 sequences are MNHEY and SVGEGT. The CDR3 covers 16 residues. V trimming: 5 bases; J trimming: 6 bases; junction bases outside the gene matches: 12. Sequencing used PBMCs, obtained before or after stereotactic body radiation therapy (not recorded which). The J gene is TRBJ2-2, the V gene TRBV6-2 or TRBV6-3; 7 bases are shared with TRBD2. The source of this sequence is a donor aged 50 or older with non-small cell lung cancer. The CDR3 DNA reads TGTGCCAGCAGTGAGAGTGGGGGGGTCGGGTCCGGGGAGCTGTTTTTT. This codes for CASSESGGVGSGELFF.